A selection of T cell receptor beta chains follows, all from one sample in a study of T cells in Graves' hyperthyroidism and ophthalmopathy. TCRdb re-called the multiplex PCR reads with MiXCR, one entry per CDR3 protein. Altogether 500,000 to 600,000 distinct CDR3 sequences are present, over 35% being singletons, with the ten largest covering about 45%. The sequenced sample was peripheral blood or thyroid tissue (not recorded which). These receptor sequences come from an adult woman with Graves' disease, either hyperthyroidism or ophthalmopathy (not recorded which). CDR3s include the opening cysteine and the closing phenylalanine or tryptophan. Each record gives: J gene, clone size, V gene, D gene, CDR3 protein, CDR3 DNA. The D gene is left open where the match is weak. Not every row has a clone size; where given, it reads once, few, many or a size class.

>TRBJ2-5|few|TRBV19|TRBD1
CASSIISGTGEETQYF
TGTGCCAGTAGTATCATATCCGGGACAGGGGAAGAGACCCAGTACTTC
>TRBJ1-2|NA|TRBV9|NA
CASSVVGGAGYGYTF
TGTGCCAGCAGCGTAGTCGGGGGGGCGGGGTATGGCTACACCTTC
>TRBJ2-7|few|TRBV20-1|NA
CSASEGYEQYF
TGCAGTGCTAGTGAGGGCTACGAGCAGTACTTC
>TRBJ2-6|NA|TRBV7-9|TRBD1
CASSFPVEGTGDNVLTF
TGTGCCAGCAGCTTCCCCGTTGAAGGGACAGGGGACAACGTCCTGACTTTC
>TRBJ2-2|few|TRBV6-2/TRBV6-3|TRBD1
CASHRGYTGELFF
TGTGCCAGCCACAGGGGTTACACCGGGGAGCTGTTTTTT
>TRBJ1-5|NA|TRBV10-3|NA
CASGVGSNQPQHF
TGTGCCTCCGGGGTAGGAAGCAATCAGCCCCAGCATTTT
>TRBJ2-7|NA|TRBV4-1|NA
CASSLLAVGEQYF
TGCGCCAGCAGCTTGCTGGCCGTGGGCGAGCAGTACTTC
>TRBJ2-5|NA|TRBV7-8|NA
CASSLVGTYKIETQYF
TGTGCCAGCAGCTTAGTAGGGACTTACAAAATAGAGACCCAGTACTTC
>TRBJ2-5|NA|TRBV2|TRBD1
CASSLPTGTGYQETQYF
TGTGCCAGCAGTTTACCGACCGGGACAGGGTACCAAGAGACCCAGTACTTC
>TRBJ1-4|few|TRBV7-9|NA
CASSLLQQGEKLFF
TGTGCCAGCAGCTTACTACAACAGGGTGAAAAACTGTTTTTT
>TRBJ1-5|many|TRBV6-5|TRBD1
CASSDTGGHQPQHF
TGTGCCAGCAGCGATACAGGGGGCCATCAGCCCCAGCATTTT
>TRBJ2-7|many|TRBV6-5|NA
CASSVRGREQYF
TGTGCCAGCAGTGTCCGGGGTCGCGAGCAGTACTTC
>TRBJ2-7|few|TRBV2|TRBD1
CASKGGQGVDEQYF
TGTGCCAGCAAAGGGGGACAGGGGGTCGACGAGCAGTACTTC
>TRBJ2-5|many|TRBV7-3|TRBD2
CASSSGLAGVETQYF
TGTGCCAGCAGCTCCGGACTAGCGGGAGTGGAGACCCAGTACTTC
>TRBJ2-7|NA|TRBV15|TRBD2
CATSKSTSGRGEQYF
TGTGCCACCAGCAAAAGCACTAGCGGGAGGGGCGAGCAGTACTTC
>TRBJ1-4|NA|TRBV29-1|NA
CSVELGKSSEKLFF
TGCAGCGTTGAACTCGGGAAATCGTCTGAAAAACTGTTTTTT
>TRBJ1-1|many|TRBV30|NA
CAWDGTRAFF
TGTGCCTGGGACGGGACGAGAGCTTTCTTT
>TRBJ1-1|NA|TRBV19|NA
CASTVSRYEAFF
TGTGCCAGTACGGTATCACGGTACGAAGCTTTCTTT
>TRBJ2-5|many|TRBV7-9|NA
CASSRPGAETQYF
TGTGCCAGCAGCCGCCCCGGGGCGGAGACCCAGTACTTC
>TRBJ1-4|many|TRBV5-4|NA
CASSLDSHEKLFF
TGTGCCAGCAGCTTGGACAGCCACGAAAAACTGTTTTTT
>TRBJ1-2|NA|TRBV29-1|NA
CSVEGQGYGGYTF
TGCAGCGTTGAAGGCCAGGGTTATGGCGGCTACACCTTC
>TRBJ2-7|NA|TRBV7-9|TRBD2
CASSSGLAGGPSNEQYF
TGTGCCAGCAGCTCGGGACTAGCGGGAGGGCCAAGCAACGAGCAGTACTTC
>TRBJ2-2|once|TRBV29-1|NA
CSVFKGANTGELFF
TGCAGCGTTTTTAAGGGGGCGAACACCGGGGAGCTGTTTTTT
>TRBJ2-7|many|TRBV15|NA
CATSIGTDSGEQYF
TGTGCCACCAGCATAGGGACGGACAGCGGGGAGCAGTACTTC
>TRBJ2-7|many|TRBV2|NA
CASWDTNNYEQYF
TGTGCCAGCTGGGACACAAACAACTACGAGCAGTACTTC
>TRBJ2-3|NA|TRBV7-3|NA
CASSSGLITDTQYF
TGTGCCAGCAGCTCGGGACTTATCACAGATACGCAGTATTTT
>TRBJ2-6|NA|TRBV25-1|NA
CASSIWRAGANVLTF
TGTGCCAGCAGTATCTGGAGAGCTGGGGCCAACGTCCTGACTTTC
>TRBJ2-5|NA|TRBV7-2|TRBD2
CASTSGGEGKETQYF
TGTGCCAGCACCAGCGGGGGGGAGGGAAAAGAGACCCAGTACTTC
>TRBJ2-6|few|TRBV5-1|NA
CASSGHSGANVLTF
TGCGCCAGCAGCGGACACTCTGGGGCCAACGTCCTGACTTTC
>TRBJ1-1|many|TRBV7-9|NA
CASSLKGGQIPEAFF
TGTGCCAGCAGCTTAAAAGGGGGACAAATTCCTGAAGCTTTCTTT
>TRBJ1-4|NA|TRBV6-1|NA
CASSEDRPNEKLFF
TGTGCCAGCAGTGAAGATCGGCCGAATGAAAAACTGTTTTTT
>TRBJ1-4|NA|TRBV2|NA
CASSPRVSSEKLFF
TGTGCCAGCAGTCCGAGGGTATCGAGTGAAAAACTGTTTTTT
>TRBJ1-2|many|TRBV29-1|TRBD1
CSVPELGQGKRYGYTF
TGCAGCGTTCCGGAGCTGGGACAGGGGAAGCGGTATGGCTACACCTTC
>TRBJ1-2|few|TRBV5-4|TRBD1
CASSLPGQTSTF
TGTGCCAGCAGCCTACCGGGACAGACCTCTACCTTC
>TRBJ1-2|many|TRBV7-3|NA
CASSPPDSEEGYTF
TGTGCCAGCAGCCCCCCGGACTCGGAGGAGGGCTACACCTTC
>TRBJ1-1|NA|TRBV10-1|NA
CASSVSGWTEAFF
TGCGCCAGCAGTGTATCGGGATGGACTGAAGCTTTCTTT
>TRBJ1-3|NA|TRBV6-6|NA
CASKPHSGNTIYF
TGTGCCAGCAAGCCCCACTCTGGAAACACCATATATTTT
>TRBJ1-2|NA|TRBV7-9|NA
CASKRRGAGLTPYGYTF
TGTGCCAGCAAACGACGCGGGGCCGGGTTGACACCCTATGGCTACACCTTC
>TRBJ1-5|NA|TRBV6-6|NA
CASSEEERNQPQHF
TGTGCCAGCAGCGAGGAAGAACGAAATCAGCCCCAGCATTTT